The rows below give T cell receptor beta chains drawn from one sample of a study of blood T cell repertoires in COVID-19. Produced via immunoSEQ multiplex PCR; TCRdb's table is partial and in-frame only. This sample carries 80,000 or so clones, 80% to 90% of them seen once, and the ten largest clones take about 14%. Input material: peripheral blood. The receptor source for this set is a woman older than 75 with acute or convalescent COVID-19. CDR3s include the opening cysteine and the closing phenylalanine or tryptophan. Each record gives: D gene, J gene, V gene, clone size, CDR3 protein, CDR3 DNA. The D gene is left open where the match is weak. The size entry is marked missing in some rows and otherwise reads once, few, many or a size class.

d_gene: -; j_gene: TRBJ2-2; v_gene: TRBV9; abundance: -; CDR3aa: CASSVTGGDTNTGELFF; CDR3nt: TGTGCCAGCAGCGTAACAGGCGGGGATACGAACACCGGGGAGCTGTTTTTT
d_gene: -; j_gene: TRBJ1-2; v_gene: TRBV27; abundance: -; CDR3aa: CASSYRAVGYGYTF; CDR3nt: TGTGCCAGCAGTTACAGGGCTGTCGGCTATGGCTACACCTTC
d_gene: -; j_gene: TRBJ2-7; v_gene: TRBV29-1; abundance: -; CDR3aa: CSVGGGAGSYEQYF; CDR3nt: TGCAGCGTTGGGGGGGGCGCAGGAAGCTACGAGCAGTACTTC
d_gene: TRBD1; j_gene: TRBJ1-2; v_gene: TRBV5-4; abundance: -; CDR3aa: CASSLGQGRSYGYTF; CDR3nt: TGTGCCAGCAGCTTGGGACAGGGAAGGAGCTATGGCTACACCTTC
d_gene: TRBD1; j_gene: TRBJ2-3; v_gene: TRBV24-1; abundance: once; CDR3aa: CATSDGTESTDTQYF; CDR3nt: TGTGCCACCAGTGACGGGACAGAAAGCACAGATACGCAGTATTTT
d_gene: TRBD2; j_gene: TRBJ2-3; v_gene: TRBV9; abundance: -; CDR3aa: CASSPRRGGGAHTQYF; CDR3nt: TGTGCCAGCAGCCCCAGGAGGGGCGGGGGGGCACATACGCAGTATTTT
d_gene: TRBD2; j_gene: TRBJ2-7; v_gene: TRBV6-5; abundance: once; CDR3aa: CASSLGGASGYEQYF; CDR3nt: TGTGCCAGCAGCCTTGGAGGGGCTAGCGGCTACGAGCAGTACTTC
d_gene: -; j_gene: TRBJ1-1; v_gene: TRBV10-1; abundance: -; CDR3aa: CASSAGGSREAFF; CDR3nt: TGCGCCAGCAGTGCGGGGGGATCGAGGGAGGCTTTCTTT
d_gene: TRBD1; j_gene: TRBJ2-7; v_gene: TRBV3-1/TRBV3-2; abundance: -; CDR3aa: CASSTRDSHYEQYF; CDR3nt: TGTGCCAGCAGCACCCGGGACAGTCACTACGAGCAGTACTTC
d_gene: -; j_gene: TRBJ1-2; v_gene: TRBV6-2/TRBV6-3; abundance: -; CDR3aa: CASSEQPNYGYTF; CDR3nt: TGTGCCAGCAGCGAACAGCCTAACTATGGCTACACCTTC
d_gene: -; j_gene: TRBJ1-5; v_gene: TRBV27; abundance: -; CDR3aa: CASSPRGQSNQPQHF; CDR3nt: TGTGCCAGCAGTCCAAGGGGCCAGAGCAATCAGCCCCAGCATTTT
d_gene: TRBD1; j_gene: TRBJ2-2; v_gene: TRBV19; abundance: few; CDR3aa: CAGRDRNTGELFF; CDR3nt: TGTGCCGGCCGGGACAGAAACACCGGGGAGCTGTTTTTT
d_gene: TRBD2; j_gene: TRBJ2-1; v_gene: TRBV20-1; abundance: few; CDR3aa: CSAGGPNEQFF; CDR3nt: TGCAGCGCGGGGGGGCCAAATGAGCAGTTCTTC
d_gene: -; j_gene: TRBJ2-6; v_gene: TRBV12-3/TRBV12-4; abundance: -; CDR3aa: CASSFSGANVLTF; CDR3nt: TGTGCCAGCAGTTTCTCGGGGGCCAACGTCCTGACTTTC
d_gene: TRBD1; j_gene: TRBJ1-5; v_gene: TRBV6-1; abundance: -; CDR3aa: CASCGTTGGTLTEQPQHF; CDR3nt: TGTGCCAGCTGTGGCACGACAGGGGGGACCCTTACAGAACAGCCCCAGCATTTT
d_gene: TRBD2; j_gene: TRBJ2-5; v_gene: TRBV7-9; abundance: -; CDR3aa: CASSPGGQETQYF; CDR3nt: TGTGCCAGCAGCCCGGGGGGGCAAGAGACCCAGTACTTC
d_gene: -; j_gene: TRBJ1-2; v_gene: TRBV18; abundance: -; CDR3aa: CASSPTEDHGYTF; CDR3nt: TGTGCCAGCTCACCAACAGAAGACCATGGCTACACCTTC
d_gene: TRBD1; j_gene: TRBJ2-1; v_gene: TRBV6-6; abundance: -; CDR3aa: CASNRPTGQGGDNEQFF; CDR3nt: TGTGCCAGCAATCGACCAACGGGACAGGGAGGAGACAATGAGCAGTTCTTC
d_gene: TRBD2; j_gene: TRBJ2-5; v_gene: TRBV4-1; abundance: -; CDR3aa: CASSLAPLAGPQETQYF; CDR3nt: TGCGCCAGCAGCCTCGCCCCCCTAGCGGGGCCTCAAGAGACCCAGTACTTC
d_gene: TRBD1; j_gene: TRBJ1-2; v_gene: TRBV5-4; abundance: -; CDR3aa: CASSQQGAFGYTF; CDR3nt: TGTGCCAGCAGCCAACAGGGGGCATTTGGCTACACCTTC
d_gene: -; j_gene: TRBJ2-4; v_gene: TRBV6-1; abundance: once; CDR3aa: CASSETGRTLAKNIQYF; CDR3nt: TGTGCCAGCAGTGAAACAGGAAGAACACTAGCCAAAAACATTCAGTACTTC
d_gene: -; j_gene: TRBJ1-2; v_gene: TRBV4-1; abundance: once; CDR3aa: CASSQAQDNYGYTF; CDR3nt: TGCGCCAGCAGCCAAGCCCAGGATAACTATGGCTACACCTTC
d_gene: TRBD1; j_gene: TRBJ1-5; v_gene: TRBV6-5; abundance: -; CDR3aa: CASSPTGGSNQPQHF; CDR3nt: TGTGCCAGCAGCCCGACAGGGGGAAGCAATCAGCCCCAGCATTTT
d_gene: -; j_gene: TRBJ2-7; v_gene: TRBV10-1; abundance: -; CDR3aa: CASSESRPSYEQYF; CDR3nt: TGCGCCAGCAGTGAGTCGAGGCCTAGCTACGAGCAGTACTTC
d_gene: TRBD1; j_gene: TRBJ2-3; v_gene: TRBV12-5; abundance: -; CDR3aa: CASSTGVEDTQYF; CDR3nt: TGTGCTAGTTCGACAGGGGTGGAAGATACGCAGTATTTT
d_gene: -; j_gene: TRBJ1-6; v_gene: TRBV30; abundance: -; CDR3aa: CASRALLQWGSPLHF; CDR3nt: TGTGCCAGCAGGGCTCTACTCCAGTGGGGTTCACCCCTCCACTTT
d_gene: TRBD1; j_gene: TRBJ2-4; v_gene: TRBV10-1; abundance: -; CDR3aa: CASSGTGEAKNIQYF; CDR3nt: TGCGCCAGCAGCGGGACAGGGGAAGCCAAAAACATTCAGTACTTC
d_gene: TRBD2; j_gene: TRBJ2-1; v_gene: TRBV2; abundance: -; CDR3aa: CASSYSGGAYNEQFF; CDR3nt: TGTGCCAGCAGTTATAGCGGGGGGGCCTACAATGAGCAGTTCTTC
d_gene: TRBD1; j_gene: TRBJ1-3; v_gene: TRBV19; abundance: -; CDR3aa: CASSIPGTGRSGNTIYF; CDR3nt: TGTGCCAGTAGTATACCTGGGACAGGGCGCTCTGGAAACACCATATATTTT
d_gene: -; j_gene: TRBJ2-3; v_gene: TRBV19; abundance: -; CDR3aa: CASSPGLFTDTQYF; CDR3nt: TGTGCCAGTAGCCCGGGACTCTTCACAGATACGCAGTATTTT
d_gene: TRBD1; j_gene: TRBJ2-7; v_gene: TRBV24-1; abundance: -; CDR3aa: CATSDASGTGYHEQYF; CDR3nt: TGTGCCACCAGTGATGCCTCCGGGACAGGGTATCACGAGCAGTACTTC
d_gene: -; j_gene: TRBJ2-7; v_gene: TRBV21-1; abundance: -; CDR3aa: CASSTKGVSEEQYF; CDR3nt: TGTGCCAGCAGCACCAAGGGGGTGTCGGAAGAGCAGTACTTC
d_gene: -; j_gene: TRBJ1-5; v_gene: TRBV19; abundance: -; CDR3aa: CASSSFLGAGNQPQHF; CDR3nt: TGTGCCAGTAGTAGCTTCCTGGGGGCCGGCAATCAGCCCCAGCATTTT
d_gene: TRBD1; j_gene: TRBJ1-5; v_gene: TRBV12-3/TRBV12-4; abundance: -; CDR3aa: CASSQGAAQPQHF; CDR3nt: TGTGCCAGCAGTCAGGGGGCGGCTCAGCCCCAGCATTTT
d_gene: -; j_gene: TRBJ1-2; v_gene: TRBV7-2; abundance: -; CDR3aa: CASSLDLAGGLNYGYTF; CDR3nt: TGTGCCAGCAGCTTAGATCTTGCGGGGGGCCTAAACTATGGCTACACCTTC
d_gene: TRBD1; j_gene: TRBJ2-7; v_gene: TRBV27; abundance: -; CDR3aa: CASSTASTGAEGEQYF; CDR3nt: TGTGCCAGCAGTACCGCCTCCACAGGGGCCGAGGGAGAGCAGTACTTC
d_gene: -; j_gene: TRBJ1-1; v_gene: TRBV5-1; abundance: medium-sized; CDR3aa: CASSLQENTEAFF; CDR3nt: TGCGCCAGCAGCTTACAGGAAAACACTGAAGCTTTCTTT
d_gene: TRBD2; j_gene: TRBJ2-1; v_gene: TRBV12-5; abundance: -; CDR3aa: CASGLVLRLAGVDNEQFF; CDR3nt: TGTGCTAGTGGTTTGGTCCTCCGACTAGCGGGGGTGGACAATGAGCAGTTCTTC
d_gene: -; j_gene: TRBJ2-3; v_gene: TRBV12-3/TRBV12-4; abundance: -; CDR3aa: CASRAQTPTQYF; CDR3nt: TGTGCCAGCAGGGCCCAGACACCTACGCAGTATTTT
d_gene: TRBD2; j_gene: TRBJ2-7; v_gene: TRBV2; abundance: -; CDR3aa: CASRGDGTYEQYF; CDR3nt: TGTGCCAGCCGGGGGGACGGCACCTACGAGCAGTACTTC
d_gene: TRBD1; j_gene: TRBJ1-2; v_gene: TRBV28; abundance: -; CDR3aa: CASRTGTGGGKGYTF; CDR3nt: TGTGCCAGCAGAACCGGGACAGGGGGCGGGAAGGGCTACACCTTC
d_gene: -; j_gene: TRBJ2-5; v_gene: TRBV3-1/TRBV3-2; abundance: -; CDR3aa: CASRGGETQYF; CDR3nt: TGTGCCAGCCGAGGTGGGGAGACCCAGTACTTC
d_gene: TRBD1; j_gene: TRBJ1-1; v_gene: TRBV6-5; abundance: -; CDR3aa: CASSYSRQGVTEAFF; CDR3nt: TGTGCCAGCAGTTACTCGCGACAGGGCGTAACTGAAGCTTTCTTT
d_gene: -; j_gene: TRBJ1-1; v_gene: TRBV4-1; abundance: -; CDR3aa: CASSQLAQGRDTEAFF; CDR3nt: TGCGCCAGCAGCCAACTCGCCCAGGGGCGGGACACTGAAGCTTTCTTT
d_gene: -; j_gene: TRBJ2-3; v_gene: TRBV9; abundance: -; CDR3aa: CASSVAGDF; CDR3nt: TGTGCCAGCAGCGTAGCGGGGGATTTT
d_gene: -; j_gene: TRBJ1-2; v_gene: TRBV19; abundance: -; CDR3aa: CASSHRVVSYGYTF; CDR3nt: TGTGCCAGTAGTCACAGGGTTGTGAGCTATGGCTACACCTTC
d_gene: -; j_gene: TRBJ2-3; v_gene: TRBV27; abundance: -; CDR3aa: CASRPGLLTDTQYF; CDR3nt: TGTGCCAGCAGACCGGGACTCCTCACAGATACGCAGTATTTT
d_gene: -; j_gene: TRBJ1-3; v_gene: TRBV27; abundance: once; CDR3aa: CASSLWGGLSGNTIYF; CDR3nt: TGTGCCAGCAGTTTATGGGGGGGGCTGTCTGGAAACACCATATATTTT
d_gene: -; j_gene: TRBJ1-5; v_gene: TRBV7-2; abundance: few; CDR3aa: CASSPGGASLISNQPQHF; CDR3nt: TGTGCCAGCAGCCCTGGGGGGGCGAGTCTAATAAGCAATCAGCCCCAGCATTTT
d_gene: -; j_gene: TRBJ2-5; v_gene: TRBV6-5; abundance: -; CDR3aa: CASSYPNRVGTQYF; CDR3nt: TGTGCCAGCAGTTACCCGAACAGGGTTGGGACCCAGTACTTC